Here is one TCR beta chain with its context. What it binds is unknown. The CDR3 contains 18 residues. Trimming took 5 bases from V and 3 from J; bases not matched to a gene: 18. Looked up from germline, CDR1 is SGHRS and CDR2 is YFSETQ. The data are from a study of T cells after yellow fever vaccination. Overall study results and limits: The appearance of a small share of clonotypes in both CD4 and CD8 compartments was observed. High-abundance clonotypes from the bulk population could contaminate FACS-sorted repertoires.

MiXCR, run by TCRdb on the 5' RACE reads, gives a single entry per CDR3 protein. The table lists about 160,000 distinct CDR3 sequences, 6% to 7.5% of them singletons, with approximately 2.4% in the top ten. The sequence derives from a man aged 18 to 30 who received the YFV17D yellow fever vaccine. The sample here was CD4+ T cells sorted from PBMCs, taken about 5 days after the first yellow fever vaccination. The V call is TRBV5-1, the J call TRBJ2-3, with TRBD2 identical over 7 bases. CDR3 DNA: TGCGCCAGCAGATCGGTCGTTCCCCAGGGAGGGACGACAGATACGCAGTATTTT. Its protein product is CASRSVVPQGGTTDTQYF.